This is a list of T cell receptor beta chains from one sample in a study of OX40 agonist ivuxolimab in advanced cancers. Clones were read by immunoSEQ multiplex PCR, and TCRdb kept only the in-frame ones, dropping some. The sample lists around 69,000 clones; 80% to 90% were seen once. The sample consisted of CD4+ or CD8+ T cells sorted from blood, taken in a trial of the OX40 agonist ivuxolimab. These receptor sequences come from an adult with an advanced solid tumor such as melanoma, head and neck, liver or kidney cancer. The CDR3 runs from the conserved cysteine through the conserved F or W. A D gene is named only where the DNA matches it firmly. Part of the rows lack a size; the others show once, few, many or a class for expanded clones.

NA,TRBV6-4,TRBJ1-1,NA,TGTGCCAGCAGTGACGCCCGGGAGACTTATTTCTTGAACACTGAAGCTTCCTTT,CASSDARETYFLNTEASF
TRBD2,TRBV18,TRBJ2-1,NA,TGTGCCAGCTCACCACCGGGAGGGCCCTATGAGCAGTTCTTC,CASSPPGGPYEQFF
NA,TRBV2,TRBJ2-7,NA,TGTGCCAGCAGTGAAGCGGGAAGACGGCTAGACTTC,CASSEAGRRLDF
NA,TRBV6-1,TRBJ2-3,NA,TGTGCCAGCAACCGGGTACCCTCCGATACGCAGTATTTT,CASNRVPSDTQYF
TRBD1,TRBV7-2,TRBJ2-7,NA,TGTGCCAGCAGCTTGTCCGGGACAGGGGTCTACGAGCAGTACTTC,CASSLSGTGVYEQYF
NA,TRBV2,TRBJ2-1,NA,TGTGCCAGCAACTCGTACTACAATGAGCAGTTCTTC,CASNSYYNEQFF
NA,TRBV5-1,TRBJ1-5,NA,TGCGCCAGCAGCATTGGGGAACATAGCAATCAGCCCCAGCATTTT,CASSIGEHSNQPQHF
TRBD2,TRBV6-4,TRBJ2-5,NA,TGTGCCAGCAGCGAACTAGCGGGAAGCTCTCGCGAGACCCAGTACTTC,CASSELAGSSRETQYF
NA,TRBV30,TRBJ1-3,NA,TGTGCCAGTGGACAGAGCTCTGGAAACACCATATATTTT,CASGQSSGNTIYF
NA,TRBV30,TRBJ2-2,once,TGTGCCTGGGGACAAAACACCGGGGAGCTGTTTTTT,CAWGQNTGELFF
TRBD2,TRBV7-9,TRBJ2-3,NA,TGTGCCAGCAGCCCCTGGGGGGGAGGGCCGACAGATACGCAGTATTTT,CASSPWGGGPTDTQYF
NA,TRBV5-1,TRBJ1-1,NA,TGCGCCAGCAGCTTGCAAGGACAGCAGTACACTGAAGCTTTCTTT,CASSLQGQQYTEAFF
NA,TRBV6-1,TRBJ2-5,NA,TGTGCCAGCAGTTGGACGGCCCAAGAGACCCAGTACTTC,CASSWTAQETQYF
TRBD1,TRBV7-3,TRBJ2-7,NA,TGCGCCAGCAGCCACCACGACAGGGCGGGTGAGCAGTACTTC,CASSHHDRAGEQYF
TRBD2,TRBV15,TRBJ2-2,NA,TGTGCCACGAGGATAGCGGGAGGGGCCGGGGAGCTGTTTTTT,CATRIAGGAGELFF
NA,TRBV10-3,TRBJ1-1,NA,TGTGCCATCAGTGAGCCGCTCCTGGGGAACACTGAAGCTTTCTTT,CAISEPLLGNTEAFF
NA,TRBV6-5,TRBJ1-5,NA,TGTGCCAGCAGTTACTCCTTCGGGGCCAGCCAGCCCCAGCATTTT,CASSYSFGASQPQHF
TRBD1,TRBV18,TRBJ2-7,NA,TGTGCCAGCTCACAGTCGCAGGGGGCTTACGAGCAGTACTTC,CASSQSQGAYEQYF
NA,TRBV5-1,TRBJ2-3,NA,TGCGCCAGCAGCTTGGACGGGGGAACCCTGATGGATACGCAGTATTTT,CASSLDGGTLMDTQYF
TRBD2,TRBV4-2,TRBJ2-1,NA,TGTGCCAGCAGCCAAGTGGGGGCTAGCGGGAGGCCCCTCAATGAGCAGTTCTTC,CASSQVGASGRPLNEQFF
NA,TRBV5-5,TRBJ2-1,NA,TGTGCCAGCAGCTTGAGCTACCGAAATGAGCAGTTCTTC,CASSLSYRNEQFF
TRBD2,TRBV28,TRBJ2-7,NA,TGTGCCAGCAGTTCGCCAGAGGGAGCGGGAGACCACGAGCAGTACTTC,CASSSPEGAGDHEQYF
TRBD1,TRBV6-5,TRBJ1-1,once,TGTGCCAGTTACAGGCCAGGGGGTACTGAAGCTTTCTTT,CASYRPGGTEAFF
NA,TRBV14,TRBJ1-2,NA,TGTGCCAGCAGCCAGGACCGGCATGGCTACACCTTC,CASSQDRHGYTF
NA,TRBV5-6,TRBJ2-2,NA,TGTGCCAGCAGCTTGGAACGACAACTCACCGGGGAGCTGTTTTTT,CASSLERQLTGELFF
TRBD2,TRBV10-2,TRBJ2-1,NA,TGCGCCATCTCGGCGGGAGGGCCGGTTGAGCAGTTCTTC,CAISAGGPVEQFF
TRBD2,TRBV19,TRBJ2-1,NA,TGTGCCAGTGCAGGGACTAGCGGAATGTACAATGAGCAGTTCTTC,CASAGTSGMYNEQFF
NA,TRBV11-3,TRBJ1-5,NA,TGTGCCAGCAGCTTAGATGGTCGTCAGCCCCAGCATTTT,CASSLDGRQPQHF
TRBD1,TRBV7-8,TRBJ1-1,NA,TGTGCCAGTGGGACAGGAATGAACACTGAAGCTTTCTTT,CASGTGMNTEAFF
NA,TRBV2,TRBJ2-7,NA,TGTGCCAGCCGCCCAACTAGTATACCCTACGAGCAGTACTTC,CASRPTSIPYEQYF
NA,TRBV29-1,TRBJ2-1,NA,TGCAGCGTTGCCACCCCAGGGCGAAAGCAGTTCTTC,CSVATPGRKQFF
NA,TRBV5-1,TRBJ1-1,NA,TGCGCCAGCAGCTTGGCCTCGGGGGACACTGAAGCTTTCTTT,CASSLASGDTEAFF
NA,TRBV9,TRBJ1-1,NA,TGTGCCAGCAGCCCCGGGGGATGGACTGAAGCTTTCTTT,CASSPGGWTEAFF
TRBD1,TRBV6-5,TRBJ1-5,NA,TGTGCCAGCAGGGGACAGTTCAATCAGCCCCAGCATTTT,CASRGQFNQPQHF
NA,TRBV29-1,TRBJ1-1,NA,TGCAGCGTTGTAGCCACGGGTGAAGCTTTCTTT,CSVVATGEAFF
TRBD1,TRBV6-1,TRBJ2-5,NA,TGTGCCAGCAGCAGAGGGACAGGGGGAGGAGAGACCCAGTACTTC,CASSRGTGGGETQYF
TRBD2,TRBV18,TRBJ2-1,NA,TGTGCCAGCTCACTCACTAGCGGATCCTACAATGAGCAGTTCTTC,CASSLTSGSYNEQFF
NA,TRBV2,TRBJ1-5,NA,TGTGCCAGCAGAGGGGACGTAAGTACCCAGCCCCAGCATTTT,CASRGDVSTQPQHF
NA,TRBV5-1,TRBJ2-5,NA,TGCGCCAGCAGCTTGGACAGCCAAGAGACCCAGTACTTC,CASSLDSQETQYF
NA,TRBV5-1,TRBJ1-1,NA,TGCGCCAGCAAGCTGATGAGGAACACTGAAGCTTTCTTT,CASKLMRNTEAFF
NA,TRBV27,TRBJ1-1,NA,TGTGCCAGCAGCCGCTCGGGACGGTATAACACTGAAGCTTTCTTT,CASSRSGRYNTEAFF
NA,TRBV5-1,TRBJ1-5,NA,TGTGCCAGCACCATCGGGCCTAGCAATCAGCCCCAGCATTTT,CASTIGPSNQPQHF
NA,TRBV6-6,TRBJ1-4,NA,TGTGCCAGCAGTGGGGTGGGAGTCAGTAGTGAAAAACTGTTTTTT,CASSGVGVSSEKLFF
NA,TRBV28,TRBJ2-7,NA,TGTGCCAGCAGTTTGCAGGGGTACGAGCAGTACTTC,CASSLQGYEQYF
NA,TRBV5-1,TRBJ2-7,NA,TGCGCCAGCAGCAAGAGGGGTATGGAGTACGAGCAGTACTTC,CASSKRGMEYEQYF
TRBD2,TRBV25-1,TRBJ2-1,once,TGTGCCAGCAGTGAGGAAGACGGGCGGGAGGGCCTGGACAATGAGCAGTTCTTC,CASSEEDGREGLDNEQFF
NA,TRBV7-3,TRBJ2-1,NA,TGTGCCAGCAGCTTAGAGGGCAGGGGGAGGAGCTCCTACAATGAGCAGTTCTTC,CASSLEGRGRSSYNEQFF
NA,TRBV7-3,TRBJ1-1,NA,TGTGCCAGCAGCTTAACGTTGAACACTGAAGCTTTCTTT,CASSLTLNTEAFF
NA,TRBV6-5,TRBJ2-7,NA,TGTGCCAGCAGTCAAAAATCAGGGGCCGGATACGAGCAGTACTTC,CASSQKSGAGYEQYF
NA,TRBV19,TRBJ1-5,few,TGTGCCAGTAGTGGCCCCGGGACACCATATCAGCCCCAGCATTTT,CASSGPGTPYQPQHF
NA,TRBV27,TRBJ2-7,NA,TGTGCCAGCAGTTTATTAGCTTATTACGAGCAGTACTTC,CASSLLAYYEQYF
TRBD2,TRBV5-1,TRBJ2-2,few,TGCGCCAGCACAAAGGGACTAGCCTACACCGGGGAGCTGTTTTTT,CASTKGLAYTGELFF
NA,TRBV27,TRBJ1-5,NA,TGTGCCAGCAGTTCCAAACGCAATCAGCCCCAGCATTTT,CASSSKRNQPQHF
NA,TRBV5-4,TRBJ1-6,NA,TGTGCCAGCAGCTCGGGACTAGAGTATTCACCCCTCCACTTT,CASSSGLEYSPLHF
TRBD2,TRBV12-5,TRBJ2-1,NA,TGTGCTAGTGGTGCCGGACTAGCGGGGACCAATGAGCAGTTCTTC,CASGAGLAGTNEQFF
NA,TRBV2,TRBJ2-2,NA,TGTGCCAGCAGTGTTTACGGGGCGGAGAACACCGGGGAGCTGTTTTTT,CASSVYGAENTGELFF
TRBD2,TRBV5-4,TRBJ2-1,NA,TGTGCCAGCAGCCCTAGAAGCGGGAGGCGGACCTACAATGAGCAGTTCTTC,CASSPRSGRRTYNEQFF
NA,TRBV5-1,TRBJ2-2,NA,TGCGCCAGCACTACCGCGAACACCGGGGAGCTGTTTTTT,CASTTANTGELFF
NA,TRBV27,TRBJ1-4,few,TGTGCCAGCAGTCAAGTCCGGGACACGGCCGAAAAACTGTTTTTT,CASSQVRDTAEKLFF
TRBD2,TRBV18,TRBJ2-1,NA,TGTGCCAGCTCACCACCGTCTAGCGGGAACAATGAGCAGTTCTTC,CASSPPSSGNNEQFF